This T cell receptor beta chain was sequenced during a study of cytomegalovirus exposure and HLA in healthy donors. Germline CDR1 and CDR2: MNHEY and SVGAGI. This CDR3 contains 16 residues. Trimming took 2 bases from V and 3 from J; bases not matched to a gene: 4. Sequencing was performed with immunoSEQ multiplex PCR; in TCRdb, only in-frame clones are kept and a portion is missing. The table records around 150,000 clones, 89% of them present only once. This sequence was found in a woman younger than 35 in good health and CMV-seropositive. This sequence joins TRBV6-5 and TRBJ2-2; 9 positions match TRBD1. Source material: PBMCs. The CDR3 reads CASSYPRQGDTGELFF. CDR3 nucleotides: TGTGCCAGCAGTTACCCCCGACAGGGGGACACCGGGGAGCTGTTTTTT.